The 16 T cell receptor beta chains given below trace back to one sample, sequenced in a study of read filtering for tumor transcriptome and immune sequencing. This library used 300 to 450 ng RNA and molecular barcoded adaptors spanning alpha/delta and beta/gamma chains. TCRdb fed the reads into MiXCR, producing one record per CDR3 protein. The table lists under 80,000 distinct CDR3 sequences, about 21% of them singletons. Specimen: a population of CD138-negative cells sorted from bone marrow. The receptors were sampled from a donor aged 40 or over with multiple myeloma.

This clonotype was counted at least ten times. V is TRBV20-1 and J is TRBJ2-5; 10 nucleotides align to TRBD2. Per the germline V gene, CDR1 is DFQATT and CDR2 is SNEGSKA (reference sequence). V lost 3 bases and J lost 2; bases outside the gene matches: 6. The CDR3 sequence is 15 residues long. CDR3 in DNA: TGCAGTGCTAGCAGGACTAGCGGTTATCAAGAGACCCAGTACTTC. Its translation: CSASRTSGYQETQYF.

In its sample, this clonotype was seen many times. The chain joins TRBV19 to TRBJ2-4; 7 nucleotides match TRBD2. In germline, CDR1 is LNHDA, CDR2 SQIVND (reference sequence). The CDR3 consists of 13 residues. The junction had 6 bases not matched to a gene; V was cut back by 6 bases and J by 7 bases. CDR3 sequence: CASRGRESNIQYF. CDR3 nucleotide sequence: TGTGCCAGTAGAGGGCGGGAGTCGAACATTCAGTACTTC.

Comment on this clonotype: A much more abundant neighbour one base away suggests this may be a read error. It is likely a read error, because the conserved phenylalanine at the end of the CDR3 is missing. It is unclear where the CDR3 begins or ends on the DNA, so no DNA is shown, and the CDR3 is as TCRdb lists it. The rearrangement links TRBV29-1 to TRBJ2-5; TRBD1 is the table's D call, not checked against the DNA. The V gene's germline CDR1 is SQVTM and CDR2 ANQGSEA. The CDR3 sequence runs 10 residues, both termini included. The CDR3 spells CSVDTKRGNS.

This clonotype has at least ten counts. The gene calls are TRBV28 and TRBJ2-7; tentatively, D is TRBD1 or TRBD2 (6 bases each). V was pared by 4 bases and J by 7 bases, with 20 bases between. The germline CDR1 and CDR2 sequences are MDHEN and SYDVKM. The CDR3 spans 15 residues. CDR3 loop: CASSSSTRGSGEQYF. Written as DNA, the CDR3 is TGTGCCAGCAGTTCCTCGACTAGGGGGTCTGGAGAGCAGTACTTC.

This clonotype was seen repeatedly, ten times or more. This chain's CDR3 is CSVGHRGTQYF. The DNA of the CDR3 is TGCAGCGTTGGCCACCGCGGGACCCAGTACTTC. The chain recombines TRBV29-1 with TRBJ2-5; D gene uncertain. In germline, CDR1 is SQVTM, CDR2 ANQGSEA. The CDR3 sequence is 11 residues long. V was pared by 4 bases and J by 7 bases, with 10 bases between.

Ten or more counts support this clonotype. The V gene is TRBV11-3, the J gene TRBJ2-1; no clear D gene. The CDR3 contains 13 residues. With 0 bases removed from V and 9 bases from J, the gap between germline ends came to 9 bases. CDR1 is SGHNT and CDR2 is YENEEA in the germline V gene. DNA for the CDR3: TGTGCCAGCAGCTTAGATTTAAGTGCTGAGCAGTTCTTC. As protein: CASSLDLSAEQFF.

This clonotype has at least ten counts. The J gene is TRBJ2-7, the V gene TRBV7-9, with D unresolved. CDR1 is SEHNR and CDR2 is FQNEAQ in the germline V gene (reference sequence). Deletions cut 2 bases from V and 2 bases from J, with 10 bases between. The CDR3 is 14 residues long. The CDR3 is CASSLTRGAYEQYF. The CDR3 DNA is TGTGCCAGCAGCTTAACCCGCGGCGCCTACGAGCAGTACTTC.

This clonotype was seen repeatedly, ten times or more. The gene calls are TRBV7-2 and TRBJ2-5; D could derive from TRBD1 or TRBD2 (5 bases each). V lost 7 bases and J lost 5, with 14 bases in between. Germline lookup yields CDR1 SGHTA and CDR2 FQGNSA. The CDR3 is 13 amino acids. Here the CDR3 DNA reads TGTGCCAGCAACCCGGGCTGGGGGGAGACCCAGTACTTC. Translating it yields CASNPGWGETQYF.

In this sample, this clonotype turned up many times. The chain links TRBV6-5 to TRBJ1-1; TRBD1 aligns across 7 bases. Germline V gene sequence: CDR1 MNHEY, CDR2 SVGAGI. V dropped 0 bases and J dropped 5; count of bases not matched to a gene: 6. The CDR3 consists of 15 residues. CDR3 loop: CASSYSRQGKTEAFF. In DNA form, the CDR3 reads TGTGCCAGCAGTTACTCGCGACAGGGAAAGACTGAAGCTTTCTTT.

This clonotype was counted a few times. This rearrangement joins TRBV2 to TRBJ2-5; D is uncertain. Germline lookup yields CDR1 SNHLY and CDR2 FYNNEI. The CDR3 consists of 14 residues. Between the trimmed V and J ends, which lost 6 bases and 4 bases, there was a span of 15 bases. Written as DNA, the CDR3 is TGTGCCAGCAGGGAGACACCCACTCGAGAGACCCAGTACTTC. This sequence encodes CASRETPTRETQYF.

Concerning this clonotype itself: Since a much larger clone is just one base distant, this may be a read error. Here the CDR3 omits its conserved ending phenylalanine or tryptophan, so a read error is the likely source. The V gene is TRBV30, the J gene TRBJ2-6, with 7 nucleotides matching TRBD1. Unmatched junction bases numbered 9, after V lost 1 base and J lost 0 bases. The CDR3 is made up of 18 amino acids. CDR1 is GTSNPN and CDR2 is SVGIG in the germline V gene (reference sequence). DNA of the CDR3: TGTGCCTGGAGTGCGAAACAGGGGTCCCTCTCTGGGGCCAACGTCCTGACTTCC. It encodes CAWSAKQGSLSGANVLTS.

There are many counts of this clonotype. This chain links TRBV20-1 with TRBJ1-1, with D possibly matching TRBD1 (5 bases). This CDR3 contains 16 residues. Per the germline V gene, CDR1 is DFQATT and CDR2 is SNEGSKA (reference sequence). Trimming shortened V by 4 bases and J by 2 bases, and 20 bases separated the two germline ends. The CDR3 sequence: CSAIVFGGAANTEAFF. Written as DNA, the CDR3 is TGCAGTGCTATCGTGTTCGGGGGTGCAGCTAACACTGAAGCTTTCTTT.

The chain combines TRBV28 with TRBJ2-6; maybe TRBD1 (6 bases). CDR1 is MDHEN and CDR2 is SYDVKM in the germline V gene. V lost 3 bases, J lost 4 bases, and 13 bases lay in between. The CDR3 has 16 amino acids. This CDR3 reads CASSFQGPGGANVLTF. For the CDR3, the DNA is TGTGCCAGCAGTTTCCAGGGGCCGGGGGGGGCCAACGTCCTGACTTTC. Using reference TRBV28 and TRBJ2-6 for the parts outside the CDR3, the full variable domain is DVKVTQSSRYLVKRTGEKVFLECVQDMDHENMFWYRQDPGLGLRLIYFSYDVKMKEKGDIPEGYSVSREKKERFSLILESASTNQTSMYLCASSFQGPGGANVLTFGAGSRLTVL.

This clonotype appeared a few times. The rearrangement links TRBV19 to TRBJ1-5; no reliable D call. The germline gives CDR1 LNHDA, CDR2 SQIVND (reference sequence). CDR3 length equals 14 residues. Trimming took off 10 bases at V and 0 bases at J, with 13 bases between the two ends. The CDR3 region is CATTDGYSNQPQHF. The CDR3, as DNA: TGTGCCACCACCGACGGGTATAGCAATCAGCCCCAGCATTTT.

Many counts were recorded for this clonotype. The chain couples TRBV6-1 to TRBJ2-5, with D perhaps matching TRBD2 (6 bases). Germline-derived CDR1 and CDR2 are MNHNS and SASEGT. With 11 bases removed from V and 5 bases from J, the gap between germline ends came to 21 bases. The CDR3 consists of 14 residues. CDR3 nucleotides: TGTGCCGCCGTCGGGGGAGATAGTAAGGAGACCCAGTACTTC. This gives the protein CAAVGGDSKETQYF.

In the case of this clonotype: A single base separates this from a much larger clone, so it may be a read error. This chain connects TRBV5-1 to TRBJ2-5, with unresolved D. This CDR3 has 12 residues. The ends were cut back, 6 bases at V and 4 bases at J, with 10 bases in the middle. CDR1 SGHRS and CDR2 YFSETQ come from the germline V gene. CDR3 coding DNA: TGCGCCAGCAACTCTCGACCAGAGACCCAGTACTTC. Amino acid sequence: CASNSRPETQYF. Full variable domain (outside the CDR3, taken from reference TRBV5-1 and TRBJ2-5): KAGVTQTPRYLIKTRGQQVTLSCSPISGHRSVSWYQQTPGQGLQFLFEYFSETQRNKGNFPGRFSGRQFSNSRSEMNVSTLELGDSALYLCASNSRPETQYFGPGTRLLVL.